This T cell receptor (beta chain) was documented in a study of graft-versus-host responses after intestinal transplantation. As for the study in general: The transplants performed in recipients were multivisceral, liver-intestinal, or isolated intestinal. Anti-thymocyte globulin was used for induction in all recipients, who then took tacrolimus and steroids for roughly 3 years. Regarding the study as a whole: After transplant, early declines in HvG clones were associated with peak levels of circulating GvH clones. GvH clones surfaced in recipient marrow, some emerging earlier in ileum or blood.

A note on this clone: The antigen is undetermined.

Some clones are missing from TCRdb's copy, which holds only in-frame ones; the method was immunoSEQ multiplex PCR. The sample holds tens of thousands of clones; less than 95% are singletons and the top ten take approximately 0.19%. The germline V gene encodes CDR1 MDHEN and CDR2 SYDVKM. CDR3 size: 15 residues. J was trimmed by 0 bases and V by 7 bases; bases with no gene match: 4. Sample: unstimulated CD4+ T cells sorted from spleen or lymph node cells, taken before transplant. V usage is TRBV28 and J usage is TRBJ2-2; TRBD2 matches 8 bases. The clonotype comes from a human donor who was the organ donor for an intestinal transplant. CDR3 in amino acids: CASTRGGPNTGELFF. The CDR3 DNA sequence: TGTGCCAGCACCCGCGGGGGGCCGAACACCGGGGAGCTGTTTTTT. The complete variable domain, with remaining parts taken from reference TRBV28 and TRBJ2-2, reads DVKVTQSSRYLVKRTGEKVFLECVQDMDHENMFWYRQDPGLGLRLIYFSYDVKMKEKGDIPEGYSVSREKKERFSLILESASTNQTSMYLCASTRGGPNTGELFFGEGSRLTVL.